A selection of T cell receptor beta chains follows, all from one sample in a study of blood T cell repertoires in COVID-19. Assay: immunoSEQ multiplex PCR; the TCRdb copy retains only in-frame clones and omits some. The table has about 130,000 clones, about four fifths seen once. The sample was peripheral blood. The receptors derive from a man between 40 and 49 years old with active or convalescent COVID-19. Each CDR3 is given with its conserved first and last residue. Only some rows state a clone size, as once, few, many or a class for expanded clones.

CDR3 length: 14; J gene: TRBJ2-2; V gene: TRBV6-5; clone size: NA; CDR3 protein: CASKGQGGTGELFF
CDR3 length: 15; J gene: TRBJ1-4; V gene: TRBV19; clone size: NA; CDR3 protein: CASSIDVGGREKLFF
CDR3 length: 13; J gene: TRBJ1-2; V gene: TRBV10-3; clone size: NA; CDR3 protein: CAITDLTDWGYTF
CDR3 length: 15; J gene: TRBJ1-1; V gene: TRBV3-1/TRBV3-2; clone size: NA; CDR3 protein: CASSQPGQGHPEAFF
CDR3 length: 15; J gene: TRBJ1-1; V gene: TRBV7-9; clone size: once; CDR3 protein: CASSLEGAENTEAFF
CDR3 length: 15; J gene: TRBJ1-1; V gene: TRBV7-8; clone size: NA; CDR3 protein: CASSLKANLNTEAFF
CDR3 length: 16; J gene: TRBJ2-4; V gene: TRBV7-2; clone size: NA; CDR3 protein: CASSLGGSGGKNIQYF
CDR3 length: 14; J gene: TRBJ2-1; V gene: TRBV5-1; clone size: NA; CDR3 protein: CASRREDSYNEQFF
CDR3 length: 14; J gene: TRBJ1-6; V gene: TRBV20-1; clone size: NA; CDR3 protein: CSASRDRGNSPLHF
CDR3 length: 16; J gene: TRBJ2-3; V gene: TRBV19; clone size: NA; CDR3 protein: CASTSFPALRADTQYF
CDR3 length: 16; J gene: TRBJ1-2; V gene: TRBV5-4; clone size: NA; CDR3 protein: CASSLGGQKVNYGYTF
CDR3 length: 14; J gene: TRBJ2-4; V gene: TRBV28; clone size: NA; CDR3 protein: CATQRGGSGDIQYF
CDR3 length: 13; J gene: TRBJ2-1; V gene: TRBV29-1; clone size: NA; CDR3 protein: CSVDGGVSNEQFF
CDR3 length: 11; J gene: TRBJ1-2; V gene: TRBV24-1; clone size: NA; CDR3 protein: CATSQGYGYTF
CDR3 length: 14; J gene: TRBJ2-7; V gene: TRBV2; clone size: NA; CDR3 protein: CASSPPGQPGEQYF
CDR3 length: 18; J gene: TRBJ1-6; V gene: TRBV4-1; clone size: NA; CDR3 protein: CASSQGQGFSSYNSPLHF
CDR3 length: 14; J gene: TRBJ1-5; V gene: TRBV19; clone size: NA; CDR3 protein: CASSIGMTGQPQHF
CDR3 length: 14; J gene: TRBJ1-5; V gene: TRBV6-5; clone size: once; CDR3 protein: CASSQTPGNQPQHF
CDR3 length: 13; J gene: TRBJ2-1; V gene: TRBV2; clone size: NA; CDR3 protein: CASSGYQANEQFF
CDR3 length: 18; J gene: TRBJ1-6; V gene: TRBV9; clone size: NA; CDR3 protein: CASSVEGVGSSYNSPLHF
CDR3 length: 11; J gene: TRBJ1-2; V gene: TRBV30; clone size: NA; CDR3 protein: CAWSATFGYTF
CDR3 length: 18; J gene: TRBJ2-7; V gene: TRBV5-6; clone size: NA; CDR3 protein: CASSPQLTSGRVGYEQYF
CDR3 length: 16; J gene: TRBJ2-3; V gene: TRBV3-1/TRBV3-2; clone size: NA; CDR3 protein: CASSQSEGGPRDTQYF